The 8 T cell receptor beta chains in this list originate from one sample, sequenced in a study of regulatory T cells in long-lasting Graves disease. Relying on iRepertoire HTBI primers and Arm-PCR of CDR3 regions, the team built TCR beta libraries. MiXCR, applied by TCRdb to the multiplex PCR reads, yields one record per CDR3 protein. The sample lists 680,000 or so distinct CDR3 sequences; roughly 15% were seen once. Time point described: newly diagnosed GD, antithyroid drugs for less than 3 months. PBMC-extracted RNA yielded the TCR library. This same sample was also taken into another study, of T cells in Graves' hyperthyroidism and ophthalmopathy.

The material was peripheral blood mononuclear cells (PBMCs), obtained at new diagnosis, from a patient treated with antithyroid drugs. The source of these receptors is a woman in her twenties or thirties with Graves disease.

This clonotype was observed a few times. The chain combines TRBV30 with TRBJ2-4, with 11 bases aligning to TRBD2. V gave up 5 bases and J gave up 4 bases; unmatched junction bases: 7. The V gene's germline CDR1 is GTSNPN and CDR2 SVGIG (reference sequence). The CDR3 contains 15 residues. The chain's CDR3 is CAWSSIAGGKNIQYF. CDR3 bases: TGTGCCTGGTCTTCTATAGCGGGAGGGAAAAACATTCAGTACTTC.

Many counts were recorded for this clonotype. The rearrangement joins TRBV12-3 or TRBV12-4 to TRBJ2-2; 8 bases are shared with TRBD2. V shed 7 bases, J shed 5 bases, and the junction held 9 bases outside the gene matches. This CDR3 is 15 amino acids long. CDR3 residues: CASTPGLARTGELFF. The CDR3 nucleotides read TGTGCCAGCACCCCCGGACTAGCAAGAACCGGGGAGCTGTTTTTT.

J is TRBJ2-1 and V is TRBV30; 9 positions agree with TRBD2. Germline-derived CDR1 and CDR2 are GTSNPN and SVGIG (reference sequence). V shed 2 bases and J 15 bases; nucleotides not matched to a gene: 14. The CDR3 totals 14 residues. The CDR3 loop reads CAWSKSVPSGKAFF. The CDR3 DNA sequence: TGTGCCTGGAGTAAGTCCGTACCTAGCGGGAAGGCGTTCTTC.

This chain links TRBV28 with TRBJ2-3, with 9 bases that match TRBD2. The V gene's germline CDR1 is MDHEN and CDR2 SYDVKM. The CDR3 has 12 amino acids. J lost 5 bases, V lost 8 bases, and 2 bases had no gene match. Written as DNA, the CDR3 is TGTGCCAGCGCACTAGCGGGAGATACGCAGTATTTT. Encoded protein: CASALAGDTQYF.

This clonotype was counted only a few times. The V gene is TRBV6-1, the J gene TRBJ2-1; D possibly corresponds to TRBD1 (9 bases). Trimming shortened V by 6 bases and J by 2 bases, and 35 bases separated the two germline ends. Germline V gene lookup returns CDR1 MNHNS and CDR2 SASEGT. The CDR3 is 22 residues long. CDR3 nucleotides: TGTGCCAGCAGCTTGGGGGACAGGGACAAGAAGCGCGGGAGGCACCCCTACAATGAGCAGTTCTTC. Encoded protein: CASSLGDRDKKRGRHPYNEQFF.

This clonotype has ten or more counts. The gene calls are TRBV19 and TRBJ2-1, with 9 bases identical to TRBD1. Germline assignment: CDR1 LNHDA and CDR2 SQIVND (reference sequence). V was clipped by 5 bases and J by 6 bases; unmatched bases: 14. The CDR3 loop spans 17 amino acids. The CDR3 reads CASSPQPRTGVRNEQFF. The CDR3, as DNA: TGTGCCAGTAGTCCACAACCTAGGACAGGGGTCCGCAATGAGCAGTTCTTC.

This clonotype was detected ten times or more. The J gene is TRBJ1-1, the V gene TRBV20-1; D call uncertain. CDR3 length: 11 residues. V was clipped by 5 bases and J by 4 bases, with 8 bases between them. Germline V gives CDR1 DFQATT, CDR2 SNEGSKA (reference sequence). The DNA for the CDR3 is TGCAGTGCTCGGGGTGGCACTGAAGCTTTCTTT. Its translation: CSARGGTEAFF.

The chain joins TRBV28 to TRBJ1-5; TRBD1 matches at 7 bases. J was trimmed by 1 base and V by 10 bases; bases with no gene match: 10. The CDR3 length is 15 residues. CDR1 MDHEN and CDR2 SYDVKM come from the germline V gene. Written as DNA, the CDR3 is TGTGCCACCGCAGGGGGGGCCCTAAGCAATCAGCCCCAGCATTTT. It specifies CATAGGALSNQPQHF.